The entry below gives a single TCR beta chain sequence along with its context. This sample stems from a study of blood T cell repertoires in COVID-19. Study in general: The origin of the acute and convalescent COVID-19 samples was the United States, Italy and Spain. T cells, B-cell-depleted T cells, or PBMCs supplied cDNA or gDNA.

Original processing methods: Researchers report that nucleated cell counts were estimated from reference gene primer amplification. Here immunoSEQ multiplex PCR was the method, and the copy in TCRdb shows in-frame clones only, minus some. The V and J calls and clone size were taken over from that table, and D and trimming were inferred from the DNA. The sample comprises roughly 120,000 clones, roughly 82% of which are singletons, and approximately 5% rests with the top ten. This clonotype was obtained from a human donor in a cohort sampled during active COVID-19. The sequenced material came from peripheral blood.

CDR3 sequence reads: CASSLTSGRAEQYF. The CDR3 region has the DNA TGTGCCAGCAGTTTGACCAGCGGGAGGGCCGAGCAGTACTTC. The chain links TRBV28 to TRBJ2-7; 10 bases line up with TRBD2. The V gene's germline CDR1 is MDHEN and CDR2 SYDVKM. The CDR3 spans 14 residues. Unmatched junction bases numbered 5, after V lost 3 bases and J lost 6 bases.